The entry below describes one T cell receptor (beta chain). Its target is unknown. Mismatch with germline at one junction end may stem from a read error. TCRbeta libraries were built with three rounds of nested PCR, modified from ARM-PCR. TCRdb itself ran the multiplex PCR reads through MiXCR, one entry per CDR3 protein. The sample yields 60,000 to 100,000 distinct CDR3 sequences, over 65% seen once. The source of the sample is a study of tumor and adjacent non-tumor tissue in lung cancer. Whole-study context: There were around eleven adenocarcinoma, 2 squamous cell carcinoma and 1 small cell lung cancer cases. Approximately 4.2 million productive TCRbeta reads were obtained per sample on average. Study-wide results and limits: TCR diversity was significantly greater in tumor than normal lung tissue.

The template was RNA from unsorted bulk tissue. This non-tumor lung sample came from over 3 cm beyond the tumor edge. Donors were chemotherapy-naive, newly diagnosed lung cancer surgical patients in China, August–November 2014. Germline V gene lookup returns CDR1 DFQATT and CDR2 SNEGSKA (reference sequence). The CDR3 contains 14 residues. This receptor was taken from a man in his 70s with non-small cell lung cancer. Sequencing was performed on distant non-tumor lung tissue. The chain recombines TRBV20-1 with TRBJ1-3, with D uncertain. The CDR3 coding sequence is TGCAGTGTTAGACAAGGGAATTCAGGAAACACCATATATTTT. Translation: CSVRQGNSGNTIYF.